This entry lists 24 T cell receptor beta chains sequenced from one sample in a study of post-analysis software for immune sequencing data. Findings and caveats of the study: Controls showed lower frequencies than patients for 4 or 5 TRBV segments, and TRBV5-6, TRBV5-1 and TRBV20-1 were among these.

The TCR beta cDNA libraries carried unique molecular identifiers. TCRdb independently ran MiXCR on the PCR reads; one entry per CDR3 protein. Counted here are about 400,000 distinct CDR3 sequences, less than 40% occurring once; the ten biggest clones make up around 15%. The antigens these receptors bind are not known. The source material was blood. These receptors were collected from a girl under 18 with multiple sclerosis.

The table lists this clonotype with a few counts. This chain links TRBV5-1 with TRBJ1-5; D gene uncertain. V was trimmed by 4 bases and J by 1 base, leaving 6 bases between them. Germline V gives CDR1 SGHRS, CDR2 YFSETQ. The CDR3 extends over 13 amino acids. CDR3 loop: CASSIDSNQPQHF. In DNA form, the CDR3 reads TGCGCCAGCAGCATCGACAGCAATCAGCCCCAGCATTTT.

The genes are TRBV20-1 and TRBJ1-5; D is unclear. V was clipped by 4 bases and J by 2 bases, with 12 bases between them. This CDR3 region has 14 residues. Germline CDR1 is DFQATT and CDR2 is SNEGSKA (reference sequence). The DNA for the CDR3 is TGCAGTGCTAAGGAGTGGGGAGGCAATCAGCCCCAGCATTTT. Translated, it gives CSAKEWGGNQPQHF.

This clonotype was observed a handful of times. The chain joins TRBV7-3 to TRBJ2-3; D is unclear. Per the germline V gene, CDR1 is SGHTA and CDR2 is FQGTGA. The CDR3 is 14 amino acids. V gave up 5 bases and J gave up 1 base, with 10 bases separating them. CDR3 in DNA: TGTGCCAGCAGCCGTCAGCCGGGCACAGATACGCAGTATTTT. As protein: CASSRQPGTDTQYF.

This clonotype has just a few counts. This chain connects TRBV4-1 to TRBJ2-7; 7 nucleotides align to TRBD2. The ends lost 3 bases at V and 6 bases at J; junction bases unmatched: 5. CDR1 is MGHRA, CDR2 YSYEKL, per germline. This CDR3 is 13 amino acids long. The CDR3 nucleotides read TGCGCCAGCAGCCACATCGGACTAGGCGAGCAGTACTTC. Translating it yields CASSHIGLGEQYF.

The table lists this clonotype with a few counts. The chain combines TRBV12-3 or TRBV12-4 with TRBJ2-7, with 8 bases identical to TRBD2. V gave up 6 bases and J gave up 2 bases; unmatched junction bases: 9. This CDR3 contains 15 residues. For the CDR3, the DNA is TGTGCCAGCAGCCCCTGGGCTAGCGGGCCCTACGAGCAGTACTTC. Protein product: CASSPWASGPYEQYF.

The V and J genes are TRBV4-2 and TRBJ2-3, with D possibly matching TRBD2 (5 bases). The germline V gene has CDR1 LGHNA and CDR2 YNFKEQ. The CDR3 sequence is 16 residues long. The V end lost 1 base, the J end lost 1 base, and 12 bases lay between the germline ends. The CDR3 protein is CASSQADSIRTDTQYF. As DNA, the CDR3 is TGTGCCAGCAGCCAAGCGGACTCTATCCGCACAGATACGCAGTATTTT.

V usage is TRBV6-5 and J usage is TRBJ1-5, with 7 bases fitting TRBD1. Germline V gene data show CDR1 as MNHEY and CDR2 as SVGAGI. CDR3 length: 16 amino acids. The V gene end was trimmed by 5 bases and the J gene end by 2 bases; junction bases not matched to a gene: 9. In DNA, the CDR3 is TGTGCCAGCAGTCAAACAGGGGAAGGGGGCAATCAGCCCCAGCATTTT. Translated: CASSQTGEGGNQPQHF.

This clonotype was seen more than once but under ten times. The V gene is TRBV20-1, the J gene TRBJ2-1; perhaps D is TRBD1 or TRBD2 (7 bases each). This CDR3 is built from 15 residues. The germline V and J ends were trimmed by 0 bases and 7 bases, with 16 bases remaining between them. The germline V gene has CDR1 DFQATT and CDR2 SNEGSKA (reference sequence). CDR3 region: CSAREPGTAGNEQFF. In DNA, the CDR3 is TGCAGTGCTAGAGAGCCCGGGACAGCGGGGAATGAGCAGTTCTTC.

This clonotype was seen a few times. The V call is TRBV4-3, the J call TRBJ2-1; 13 bases match TRBD2. The trim removed 0 bases at V and 12 bases at J, leaving 5 bases unmatched. CDR1 and CDR2 from the germline V gene are LGHNA and YSLEER. This CDR3 contains 15 residues. CDR3 sequence: CASSQELAGGRRQFF. The DNA for the CDR3 is TGCGCCAGCAGCCAAGAACTAGCGGGGGGGCGTCGGCAGTTCTTC.

V usage is TRBV5-5 and J usage is TRBJ2-5; unclear D gene. V lost 6 bases and J 2 bases, leaving 17 bases between the germline ends. The V gene's germline CDR1 is SGHKS and CDR2 YYEKEE (reference sequence). This CDR3 region has 15 residues. CDR3 amino acids: CASTGLGNLQETQYF. Written as DNA, the CDR3 is TGTGCCAGCACTGGCCTAGGAAACCTTCAAGAGACCCAGTACTTC. Combining the CDR3 with reference TRBV5-5 and TRBJ2-5 gives the whole variable domain DAGVTQSPTHLIKTRGQQVTLRCSPISGHKSVSWYQQVLGQGPQFIFQYYEKEERGRGNFPDRFSARQFPNYSSELNVNALLLGDSALYLCASTGLGNLQETQYFGPGTRLLVL.

The J gene is TRBJ2-6, the V gene TRBV24-1; 7 bases are shared with TRBD1. The V gene end was trimmed by 5 bases and the J gene end by 0 bases; junction bases not matched to a gene: 9. The CDR3 is 18 residues long. Germline V gene data show CDR1 as KGHDR and CDR2 as SFDVKD. CDR3 coding DNA: TGTGCCACCAGTGCCCCCCCTGGACAGGCCTCTGGGGCCAACGTCCTGACTTTC. This encodes CATSAPPGQASGANVLTF.

Only a few counts were recorded for this clonotype. The rearrangement joins TRBV7-9 to TRBJ2-7; D possibly corresponds to TRBD2 (7 bases). The CDR3 totals 17 residues. Germline V gene lookup returns CDR1 SEHNR and CDR2 FQNEAQ (reference sequence). Trimming cost V 5 bases and J 1 base, with 21 bases left between them. For the CDR3, the DNA is TGTGCCAGCAGCCCATACCCTCCCGGGGGGCCGTCCTACGAGCAGTACTTC. This gives the protein CASSPYPPGGPSYEQYF.

The chain couples TRBV11-2 to TRBJ2-1; D call uncertain. Germline loops: CDR1 SGHAT, CDR2 FQNNGV. The CDR3 is made up of 16 amino acids. V was trimmed by 2 bases and J by 0 bases, leaving 11 bases between them. Here the CDR3 reads CASSLLGSSSYNEQFF. As DNA, the CDR3 is TGTGCCAGCAGCTTATTGGGGTCCAGCTCCTACAATGAGCAGTTCTTC.

V and J are TRBV12-3 or TRBV12-4 and TRBJ1-1, with TRBD1 matching over 8 bases. The CDR3 covers 15 residues. The trim removed 5 bases at V and 7 bases at J, leaving 12 bases unmatched. Here the CDR3 reads CASSPSGTGSFEAFF. The CDR3 nucleotides read TGTGCCAGCAGTCCCTCCGGGACAGGATCCTTTGAAGCTTTCTTT.

V is TRBV11-2 and J is TRBJ1-4; possible D gene TRBD1, 6 bases. The germline V gene encodes CDR1 SGHAT and CDR2 FQNNGV. The ends were cut back, 7 bases at V and 8 bases at J, with 20 bases in the middle. The CDR3 spans 15 residues. The CDR3 region has the DNA TGTGCCAGCACCAGAAAAGGACAAGGGGGGGAAAAACTGTTTTTT. It yields the protein CASTRKGQGGEKLFF.

V usage is TRBV4-1 and J usage is TRBJ2-1, with unresolved D. Trimming shortened V by 4 bases and J by 3 bases, and 13 bases separated the two germline ends. CDR1 and CDR2 (germline): MGHRA, YSYEKL. The CDR3 extends over 15 amino acids. CDR3 DNA sequence: TGCGCCAGCAGCCCCCTTTTTAATGTCTACAATGAGCAGTTCTTC. It codes for CASSPLFNVYNEQFF.

This clonotype was detected only once. The chain has TRBV9 and TRBJ1-1, with D possibly TRBD1 on 6 matching bases. This CDR3 has 14 amino acids. Germline V gene lookup returns CDR1 SGDLS and CDR2 YYNGEE. Trimming cost V 0 bases and J 11 bases, with 17 bases left between them. The CDR3 loop is CASSVAGGGTAAFF. The CDR3 DNA reads TGTGCCAGCAGCGTAGCCGGAGGGGGGACTGCTGCTTTCTTT.

This clonotype was found many times. The chain carries TRBV20-1 and TRBJ2-3; possible D gene TRBD1, 5 bases. Trimming shortened V by 1 base and J by 4 bases, and 12 bases separated the two germline ends. This CDR3 has 14 residues. From germline, CDR1 is DFQATT and CDR2 SNEGSKA (reference sequence). The CDR3 spells CSARVQAFADTQYF. In nucleotides, the CDR3 is TGCAGTGCTAGAGTACAGGCTTTCGCAGATACGCAGTATTTT.

The chain is built from TRBV5-1 and TRBJ2-4; TRBD2 might be the D (6 bases). Trimming left V 5 bases short and J 1 base short, with 16 bases between. The CDR3 contains 16 residues. Germline V gene data show CDR1 as SGHRS and CDR2 as YFSETQ. Here the CDR3 DNA reads TGCGCCAGCAGTCTCGGGGGTGACTCGGCCAAAAACATTCAGTACTTC. Amino acid sequence: CASSLGGDSAKNIQYF.

Concerning this clonotype itself: The junction does not match germline at one end; this may be a read error. V usage is TRBV20-1 and J usage is TRBJ2-1; 15 bases align to TRBD2. From germline, CDR1 is DFQATT and CDR2 SNEGSKA (reference sequence). This CDR3 is 15 amino acids long. DNA for the CDR3: TGCAGTGCGATTTCCGGGACTAGCGGGGGGAATGGGCAGTTCTTC. Its translation: CSAISGTSGGNGQFF.

The V gene is TRBV6-5, the J gene TRBJ2-7, with 7 bases lining up with TRBD2. Germline-derived CDR1 and CDR2 are MNHEY and SVGAGI. This CDR3 comprises 15 residues. The V gene end was trimmed by 2 bases and the J gene end by 0 bases; junction bases not matched to a gene: 4. The CDR3 DNA is TGTGCCAGCAGTTACGACGGGGGGAGCTCCTACGAGCAGTACTTC. This translates into CASSYDGGSSYEQYF.

This clonotype was counted a few times. The V gene is TRBV7-2, the J gene TRBJ1-1; 7 positions match TRBD1. Looked up from germline, CDR1 is SGHTA and CDR2 is FQGNSA. The ends lost 9 bases at V and 0 bases at J; junction bases unmatched: 4. CDR3 length equals 13 residues. CDR3 sequence reads: CASKGQLNTEAFF. In DNA form, the CDR3 reads TGTGCCAGTAAGGGACAGTTGAACACTGAAGCTTTCTTT. Together with reference TRBV7-2 and TRBJ1-1, the CDR3 gives the full variable domain: GAGVSQSPSNKVTEKGKDVELRCDPISGHTALYWYRQSLGQGLEFLIYFQGNSAPDKSGLPSDRFSAERTGGSVSTLTIQRTQQEDSAVYLCASKGQLNTEAFFGQGTRLTVV.

This clonotype was counted between two and nine times. The genes are TRBV6-1 and TRBJ2-1; 13 nucleotides agree with TRBD2. The germline V gene has CDR1 MNHNS and CDR2 SASEGT. V dropped 5 bases and J dropped 4; count of bases not matched to a gene: 8. This CDR3 is 17 amino acids long. The CDR3 reads CASSLTSGGAQYNEQFF. The CDR3 DNA sequence: TGTGCCAGCAGTCTTACTAGCGGGGGGGCTCAATACAATGAGCAGTTCTTC.

This clonotype was picked up a small number of times. J is TRBJ1-5 and V is TRBV12-1; TRBD1 was called by the table and not checked on the DNA. TRBV12-1 is assigned pseudogene status. The CDR3 contains 16 residues. The CDR3 reads CASSLLLFPLGQPQHF. CDR3 DNA sequence: TGTGCCAGCAGCTTACTCCTGTTCCCCTTGGGGCAGCCCCAGCATTTT.